This is a list of T cell receptor beta chains from one sample in a study of cytomegalovirus exposure and HLA in healthy donors. The repertoire was sequenced with immunoSEQ multiplex PCR; TCRdb's copy has only in-frame clones and lacks some. The table lists approximately 140,000 clones, around 65% of them singletons, with around 6% in the top ten. The sample comprised PBMCs. These receptors were taken from an older woman in good health and CMV-seronegative. Both conserved end residues are part of each CDR3. The order of the fields is J gene, clone size, V gene, D gene, CDR3 DNA, CDR3 protein. The D gene is left open where the match is weak. Expanded clones get a size class; other rows say once, few or many, or leave the size out.

TRBJ1-2 | - | TRBV7-2 | - | TGTGCCAGCAGCTTAGGCAGGACTGTCTATGGCTACACCTTC | CASSLGRTVYGYTF
TRBJ2-5 | few | TRBV6-1 | TRBD1 | TGTGCCAGCAGTGTACAGGGGTTGGAGACCCAGTACTTC | CASSVQGLETQYF
TRBJ2-5 | - | TRBV7-2 | - | TGTGCCAGCAGCTTCCCAGGTGGAGAGACCCAGTACTTC | CASSFPGGETQYF
TRBJ2-2 | - | TRBV27 | - | TGTGCCAGCAGGTCCCTTAGCCGGGGGTCCGGGGAGCTGTTTTTT | CASRSLSRGSGELFF
TRBJ2-6 | - | TRBV19 | - | TGTGCCAGTAGTTTTTGGGGCACCGGGGCCAACGTCCTGACTTTC | CASSFWGTGANVLTF
TRBJ2-1 | few | TRBV29-1 | - | TGCAGCGTTGATGGCTACAGCTCCTACAATGAGCAGTTCTTC | CSVDGYSSYNEQFF
TRBJ2-3 | - | TRBV15 | - | TGTGCCACCAGCAGAGGGGATAGCGGCCGCACAGATACGCAGTATTTT | CATSRGDSGRTDTQYF
TRBJ2-5 | once | TRBV9 | TRBD1 | TGTGCCAGCACCAGGAGCGACAGGGGGGACGAGACCCAGTACTTC | CASTRSDRGDETQYF
TRBJ2-7 | - | TRBV1 | - | TGCACCAGCAGCCGGGACCGACTAGTCCCCTACGAGCAGTACTTC | CTSSRDRLVPYEQYF
TRBJ1-1 | - | TRBV19 | - | TGTGTCAGTAGTATTTGGAAGGAGATAAACACTGAAGCTTTCTTT | CVSSIWKEINTEAFF
TRBJ1-5 | - | TRBV4-3 | - | TGCGCCAGCAGCCAAGATCCGGGTCAGCCCCAGCATTTT | CASSQDPGQPQHF
TRBJ2-1 | - | TRBV19 | TRBD2 | TGTGCCAGTAGTGGACTAGGGGTAAATGAGCAGTTCTTC | CASSGLGVNEQFF
TRBJ2-7 | - | TRBV12-2 | - | TGTGCAAGTCGCTTAGACGGGCATCTTGGGGCCGACGAGCAGTACTTC | CASRLDGHLGADEQYF
TRBJ1-2 | - | TRBV5-4 | - | TGTGCCAGCAGCCAGGACAGTCTCTCTTACACCTTC | CASSQDSLSYTF
TRBJ2-7 | once | TRBV5-1 | TRBD2 | TGCGCCAGCAGCTCCGGGGCGGGAGGCCTTTCCTACGAGCAGTACTTC | CASSSGAGGLSYEQYF
TRBJ2-3 | - | TRBV19 | - | TGTGCCAGTAGTACGTCCTTAAGAAGCTCAGATACGCAGTATTTT | CASSTSLRSSDTQYF
TRBJ2-3 | few | TRBV9 | TRBD2 | TGTGCCAGCAGCTCAGTGGGGACTAGCGGCACAGATACGCAGTATTTT | CASSSVGTSGTDTQYF
TRBJ2-2 | few | TRBV2 | - | TGTGCCAGCATGGAGGGGCAATATAGCGGGGAGCTGTTTTTT | CASMEGQYSGELFF
TRBJ2-1 | - | TRBV11-2 | TRBD2 | TGTGCCAGCAGCCCCGAAGGGACTAGCTACAATGAGCAGTTCTTC | CASSPEGTSYNEQFF
TRBJ2-7 | - | TRBV6-5 | - | TGTGCCAGCAGTTTCCTCGACAGGAACTACGAGCAGTACTTC | CASSFLDRNYEQYF
TRBJ2-7 | - | TRBV6-6 | TRBD2 | TGTGCCAGCAGTCCCCCGGGGGGGAGGGAATACGAGCAGTACTTC | CASSPPGGREYEQYF
TRBJ1-2 | - | TRBV5-5 | - | TGTGCCAGCAGCCCCCTTGGCGGGAACTATGGCTACACCTTC | CASSPLGGNYGYTF
TRBJ2-5 | - | TRBV14 | TRBD2 | TGTGACGTGCGAGCGGGAGGAGAGACCCAGTACTTC | CDVRAGGETQYF
TRBJ2-7 | - | TRBV7-2 | TRBD2 | TGTGCCAGCAGCGGGGGGGGACTAGCGGGTCTCTACGAGCAGTACTTC | CASSGGGLAGLYEQYF
TRBJ1-1 | - | TRBV18 | - | TGTGCCAGCTCACCAATTAACCACAGGGCCCCAACTGAAGCTTTCTTT | CASSPINHRAPTEAFF
TRBJ2-1 | few | TRBV19 | - | TGTGCCAGTAGTATATTCCGGGGTTCCTACAATGAGCAGTTCTTC | CASSIFRGSYNEQFF
TRBJ2-6 | - | TRBV9 | - | TGTGCCAGCAGCGTAGCGGGCTCTGGGGCCAACGTCCTGACTTTC | CASSVAGSGANVLTF
TRBJ2-7 | - | TRBV7-9 | - | TGTGCCAGCAGCTTGGAGACTCCGGGGGAGCAGTACTTC | CASSLETPGEQYF
TRBJ2-7 | few | TRBV5-1 | - | TGCGCCAGCAGCTTGACAGGGATGTACGAGCAGTACTTC | CASSLTGMYEQYF
TRBJ2-1 | - | TRBV7-3 | TRBD2 | TGTGCCAGCAGCTTAAACGGGGGACTAGCGGGGGTTGCCTACAATGAGCAGTTCTTC | CASSLNGGLAGVAYNEQFF
TRBJ1-1 | - | TRBV5-1 | - | TGCGCCAGCAGCTTGGTAGCCGAGAACACTGAAGCTTTCTTT | CASSLVAENTEAFF
TRBJ2-7 | - | TRBV19 | TRBD2 | TGTGCCAGTAGTCGGAACGTGGCTAGCGGGGGTTACGAGCAGTACTTC | CASSRNVASGGYEQYF
TRBJ2-2 | - | TRBV19 | - | TGTGCCAGTAGTCAAACAGGGACCGGGGAGCTGTTTTTT | CASSQTGTGELFF
TRBJ2-1 | - | TRBV2 | TRBD2 | TGTGCCAGCAGTGAATTACTAGCGGGAGTAAATGAGCAGTTCTTC | CASSELLAGVNEQFF
TRBJ1-5 | few | TRBV5-5 | TRBD1 | TGTGCCAGCAGCCCCACAGGGGGGCCCCATCAGCCCCAGCATTTT | CASSPTGGPHQPQHF
TRBJ2-1 | - | TRBV6-5 | - | TGTGCCAGCAGTTTCAGGGGTGGTGACAATGAGCAGTTCTTC | CASSFRGGDNEQFF
TRBJ2-7 | - | TRBV2 | TRBD2 | TGTGCCAGCACGGGCGGGAGGGTCCGCGAGCAGTACTTC | CASTGGRVREQYF
TRBJ2-5 | - | TRBV5-1 | TRBD2 | TGCGCCAGCAGCCGACTAGCGGGGGGCGCGGGGGAGACCCAGTACTTC | CASSRLAGGAGETQYF
TRBJ2-5 | few | TRBV6-4 | - | TGTGCCAGCAGTTCACCCCCCAAGGGGGTACTCAGGGAGACCCAGTACTTC | CASSSPPKGVLRETQYF
TRBJ2-4 | few | TRBV6-1 | TRBD2 | TGTGCCAGCAGTAAACTAGCGGTCTACAAAAACATTCAGTACTTC | CASSKLAVYKNIQYF
TRBJ1-1 | - | TRBV9 | TRBD1 | TGTGCCAGCAGCGTAACAGGGGAGAGTGAAGCTTTCTTT | CASSVTGESEAFF
TRBJ2-6 | - | TRBV19 | - | TGTGCCAGTAGTATAGAGGGAGCGGCTGGGGCCAACGTCCTGACTTTC | CASSIEGAAGANVLTF
TRBJ2-3 | - | TRBV7-3 | TRBD2 | TGTGCCAGCAGCATTGGCATTAGCGGGGGGGCCACAGATACGCAGTATTTT | CASSIGISGGATDTQYF
TRBJ2-2 | - | TRBV19 | - | TGTGCCAGTACCCTCGTTGGGCGCCCGGACACCGGGGAGCTGTTTTTT | CASTLVGRPDTGELFF
TRBJ2-2 | - | TRBV29-1 | TRBD2 | TGCAGCGTTGAAGCGGCTAGCGGGAGGGCTAGCACCGGGGAGCTGTTTTTT | CSVEAASGRASTGELFF
TRBJ2-3 | - | TRBV27 | TRBD2 | TGTGCCAGCAGTCCACCCTCCAGCGGGAACTATGGTACGCAGTATTTT | CASSPPSSGNYGTQYF
TRBJ2-2 | - | TRBV5-1 | - | TGCGCCAGCAGCTTACTAGTAATCGGGACCGGGGAGCTGTTTTTT | CASSLLVIGTGELFF
TRBJ2-7 | - | TRBV6-9 | - | TGTGCCAGCAGTTCCCCCCTTCCGGGAGCAGCCTACGAGCAGTACTTC | CASSSPLPGAAYEQYF
TRBJ2-2 | - | TRBV6-5 | TRBD2 | TGTGCCAGCACAAGGGACTACAACACCGGGGAGCTGTTTTTT | CASTRDYNTGELFF
TRBJ2-7 | once | TRBV5-4 | TRBD2 | TGTGCCAGCAGCTGGGGACTAGCGGGGACAAACTACGAGCAGTACTTC | CASSWGLAGTNYEQYF
TRBJ1-5 | once | TRBV7-9 | - | TGTGCCAGCAGCCAAGGGGGGGGAATAAGCAATCAGCCCCAGCATTTT | CASSQGGGISNQPQHF
TRBJ2-7 | - | TRBV5-8 | TRBD2 | TGTGCCAGCAGCCAGAGGACTAGCGGGAGTCGCCCCTACGAGCAGTACTTC | CASSQRTSGSRPYEQYF
TRBJ2-7 | - | TRBV6-5 | TRBD2 | TGTGCCAGCAGTTACGCGGGGGGGGGCTACGAGCAGTACTTC | CASSYAGGGYEQYF